Listed here are 13 T cell receptor beta chains from one sample, sequenced in a study of identical twins. TCRdb redid the calling of the 5' RACE reads with MiXCR, one entry per CDR3 protein. The table includes approximately 700,000 distinct CDR3 sequences, approximately 18% detected once. These data were likewise used in another study, on T cells expressing NK-cell markers.

Input material: PBMCs. The receptors were sampled from a woman aged 18-29 years in good health.

This clonotype was picked up many times. The chain employs TRBV12-3 or TRBV12-4 and TRBJ1-3; 7 bases line up with TRBD1. V shed 5 bases and J 5 bases; nucleotides not matched to a gene: 6. This CDR3 contains 14 residues. CDR3 residues: CASSQSGQRNTIYF. The DNA of the CDR3 is TGTGCCAGCAGTCAATCGGGACAGAGAAACACCATATATTTT.

This clonotype occurred a few times. CDR3 DNA sequence: TGCAGCGCCCTGGGGGGAAGGCGCTCCTACAATGAGCAGTTCTTC. Its protein product is CSALGGRRSYNEQFF. The chain recombines TRBV29-1 with TRBJ2-1; tentative D call: TRBD2 (6 bases). Germline CDR1 and CDR2: SQVTM and ANQGSEA. The V end lost 7 bases, the J end lost 0 bases, and 16 bases lay between the germline ends. This CDR3 has 15 residues.

This clonotype came up many times. The chain links TRBV2 to TRBJ2-3; possible D gene TRBD1, 6 bases. Trimming took 2 bases from V and 2 from J, leaving 8 bases between them. CDR1 and CDR2 (germline): SNHLY, FYNNEI. This CDR3 contains 14 residues. The CDR3 DNA reads TGTGCCAGCAGTGAAAACAGGGACACAGATACGCAGTATTTT. Translation gives CASSENRDTDTQYF.

At least ten counts were recorded for this clonotype. The chain combines TRBV9 with TRBJ1-5; D unclear. The V and J ends lost 0 bases and 0 bases respectively, with 7 bases between them. CDR1 and CDR2 (germline): SGDLS, YYNGEE. This CDR3 contains 15 residues. Here the CDR3 reads CASSVGQDSNQPQHF. The DNA of the CDR3 is TGTGCCAGCAGCGTAGGTCAGGATAGCAATCAGCCCCAGCATTTT. The full variable domain, completed using reference TRBV9 and TRBJ1-5, is DSGVTQTPKHLITATGQRVTLRCSPRSGDLSVYWYQQSLDQGLQFLIQYYNGEERAKGNILERFSAQQFPDLHSELNLSSLELGDSALYFCASSVGQDSNQPQHFGDGTRLSIL.

The chain has TRBV27 and TRBJ2-3; 9 nucleotides line up with TRBD1. The germline gives CDR1 MNHEY, CDR2 SMNVEV (reference sequence). The trim removed 4 bases at V and 10 bases at J, leaving 12 bases unmatched. CDR3 length: 15 residues. The CDR3 DNA follows: TGTGCCAGCAGTTCAGACAGGGGGATCCCTCTGGCGCAGTATTTT. Translation: CASSSDRGIPLAQYF.

The chain couples TRBV20-1 to TRBJ2-3; maybe TRBD2 (5 bases). V lost 5 bases and J 8 bases, leaving 14 bases between the germline ends. The CDR3 covers 12 residues. Looked up from germline, CDR1 is DFQATT and CDR2 is SNEGSKA (reference sequence). The CDR3 loop reads CSAGGPGSTQYF. CDR3 bases: TGCAGTGCTGGAGGTCCGGGGAGTACGCAGTATTTT.

The V gene is TRBV12-3 or TRBV12-4, the J gene TRBJ2-4; D is possibly TRBD1 (6 bases). Trimming stripped 2 bases from V and 6 bases from J, with 14 bases between. CDR3 length equals 15 residues. The CDR3 sequence is CASSLSGGMGNIQYF. The CDR3 DNA reads TGTGCCAGCAGTTTAAGTGGGGGCATGGGAAACATTCAGTACTTC.

This chain joins TRBV9 and TRBJ2-5, with 10 bases lining up with TRBD1. Trimming removed 6 bases from V and 3 bases from J; junction bases left unmatched: 8. This CDR3 contains 15 residues. Per germline, CDR1 SGDLS and CDR2 YYNGEE. The CDR3 is CASILAGTGEETQYF. DNA for the CDR3: TGTGCCAGCATCCTGGCGGGGACAGGGGAAGAGACCCAGTACTTC. The full variable domain, in which reference TRBV9 and TRBJ2-5 provide the parts outside the CDR3, is DSGVTQTPKHLITATGQRVTLRCSPRSGDLSVYWYQQSLDQGLQFLIQYYNGEERAKGNILERFSAQQFPDLHSELNLSSLELGDSALYFCASILAGTGEETQYFGPGTRLLVL.

The gene calls are TRBV9 and TRBJ2-7, with D possibly being TRBD2 (6 bases). V was pared by 6 bases and J by 2 bases, with 15 bases between. CDR3 length: 14 residues. Germline V gene sequence: CDR1 SGDLS, CDR2 YYNGEE. CDR3 residues: CASTSGTSPYEQYF. CDR3 nucleotides: TGTGCCAGCACGTCCGGGACTTCGCCCTACGAGCAGTACTTC.

This clonotype showed up many times. The gene calls are TRBV5-1 and TRBJ1-5, with unresolved D. The CDR3 loop spans 13 amino acids. Germline CDR1 is SGHRS and CDR2 is YFSETQ. V was shortened by 0 bases and J by 3 bases, with 4 bases between the two germline ends. The CDR3 coding sequence is TGCGCCAGCAGCTTGGTACCCAATCAGCCCCAGCATTTT. It yields the protein CASSLVPNQPQHF.

V and J are TRBV4-3 and TRBJ2-2, with a weak D call TRBD2 (6 bases). This CDR3 comprises 18 residues. Germline loops: CDR1 LGHNA, CDR2 YSLEER. The germline V and J ends were trimmed by 1 base and 4 bases, with 19 bases remaining between them. CDR3 residues: CASSQGTIIAVPTGELFF. The CDR3 DNA follows: TGCGCCAGCAGCCAAGGAACTATTATAGCGGTTCCCACCGGGGAGCTGTTTTTT.

There are a few counts of this clonotype. As DNA, the CDR3 is TGCGCCAGCAGCCCCGGGGACCGCGATCAGCCCCAGCATTTT. Protein product: CASSPGDRDQPQHF. This rearrangement joins TRBV4-3 to TRBJ1-5; the D gene is possibly TRBD1 (5 bases). Looked up from germline, CDR1 is LGHNA and CDR2 is YSLEER. The CDR3 consists of 14 residues. Trimming pared 4 bases from V and 5 bases from J, leaving 12 bases between.

The CDR3 sequence: CASSIDGYGYTF. CDR3 in DNA: TGCGCCAGCAGCATTGACGGTTATGGCTACACCTTC. V and J are TRBV5-1 and TRBJ1-2, with no clear D. Germline V gene data show CDR1 as SGHRS and CDR2 as YFSETQ. The CDR3 consists of 12 residues. V dropped 4 bases and J dropped 5 bases, with 9 bases sitting between them.